These 24 T cell receptor beta chains share one sample of origin, sequenced in a study of technical replicates of blood from a handful of donors. The data were produced by immunoSEQ multiplex PCR, yet TCRdb's version contains in-frame clones alone and is incomplete. The sample records over 85,000 clones, approximately 96% being singletons. Sequenced sample: T cells isolated from PBMCs. Receptors originate from a human donor in good health.

This rearrangement joins TRBV18 to TRBJ2-7; a possible D gene is TRBD2 (6 bases). Per the germline V gene, CDR1 is KGHSH and CDR2 is LQKENI. The CDR3 spans 15 residues. Trimming stripped 6 bases from V and 0 bases from J, with 15 bases between. CDR3 nucleotide sequence: TGTGCCAGCTCTAACGACCGGGACTTCTCCTACGAGCAGTACTTC. Amino acid sequence: CASSNDRDFSYEQYF.

The V gene is TRBV2, the J gene TRBJ1-1, with D maybe TRBD1 (5 bases). From germline, CDR1 is SNHLY and CDR2 FYNNEI. V lost 0 bases and J 1 base, leaving 12 bases between the germline ends. The CDR3 has 16 amino acids. This chain's CDR3 is CASSEARQFGNTEAFF. The CDR3, as DNA: TGTGCCAGCAGTGAAGCGCGACAGTTCGGGAACACTGAAGCTTTCTTT.

V gene TRBV27 combines with J gene TRBJ2-5; D possibly corresponds to TRBD1 (6 bases). The CDR3 contains 16 residues. Trimming cost V 6 bases and J 1 base, with 18 bases left between them. The germline V gene encodes CDR1 MNHEY and CDR2 SMNVEV (reference sequence). The CDR3 nucleotides read TGTGCCAGCAGCCGGACCTGGACAGCGGTCCAAGAGACCCAGTACTTC. Its protein product is CASSRTWTAVQETQYF.

V usage is TRBV18 and J usage is TRBJ2-5, with D uncertain. Trimming removed 4 bases from V and 3 bases from J, with 9 bases in between. Germline V gives CDR1 KGHSH, CDR2 LQKENI. This CDR3 has 13 residues. DNA of the CDR3: TGTGCCAGCTCACTATCCCCTAAAGAGACCCAGTACTTC. Its translation is CASSLSPKETQYF.

The genes are TRBV2 and TRBJ1-5, with D perhaps matching TRBD1 (6 bases). This CDR3 comprises 16 residues. Trimming removed 4 bases at V and 3 bases at J, with 16 bases between. The germline V gene encodes CDR1 SNHLY and CDR2 FYNNEI. The CDR3 nucleotides read TGTGCCAGCAGTGGGAAGATGACAGGTTTCAATCAGCCCCAGCATTTT. This sequence encodes CASSGKMTGFNQPQHF.

This chain connects TRBV11-3 to TRBJ2-7; D perhaps matches TRBD1 (6 bases). The length of the CDR3 is 16 residues. Trimming shortened V by 5 bases and J by 5 bases, and 22 bases separated the two germline ends. Germline V gene data show CDR1 as SGHNT and CDR2 as YENEEA. This CDR3 is CASSPNSYRVVNEQYF. CDR3 DNA sequence: TGTGCCAGCAGCCCAAATTCGTACAGGGTTGTCAACGAGCAGTACTTC.

CDR3 nucleotides: TGCGCCAGCAGCGCCCGGGACTCCGCCTACAATGAGCAGTTCTTC. Protein: CASSARDSAYNEQFF. V and J are TRBV5-1 and TRBJ2-1, with a tentative D call TRBD2 (6 bases). From germline, CDR1 is SGHRS and CDR2 YFSETQ. The CDR3 sequence is 15 residues long. V was shortened by 4 bases and J by 2 bases, with 13 bases between the two germline ends.

The rearrangement joins TRBV7-9 to TRBJ2-1; 8 bases line up with TRBD2. Trimming cost V 8 bases and J 5 bases; bases outside gene matches: 11. Germline CDR1 SEHNR, CDR2 FQNEAQ (reference sequence). This CDR3 region has 15 residues. The CDR3 here is CASEIVAGLNNEQFF. The DNA for the CDR3 is TGTGCCAGCGAGATAGTAGCGGGACTAAACAATGAGCAGTTCTTC.

The chain recombines TRBV25-1 with TRBJ2-1; TRBD2 aligns across 11 bases. CDR1 and CDR2 (germline): MGHDK, SYGVNS. V dropped 2 bases and J dropped 7; count of bases not matched to a gene: 4. The CDR3 is made up of 15 amino acids. The CDR3 nucleotides are TGTGCCAGCAGTGAAACTAGCGGGAGAGGTAATGAGCAGTTCTTC. Residues: CASSETSGRGNEQFF. Using reference TRBV25-1 and TRBJ2-1 for the parts outside the CDR3, the full variable domain is EADIYQTPRYLVIGTGKKITLECSQTMGHDKMYWYQQDPGMELHLIHYSYGVNSTEKGDLSSESTVSRIRTEHFPLTLESARPSHTSQYLCASSETSGRGNEQFFGPGTRLTVL.

The chain couples TRBV11-2 to TRBJ2-7, with 10 bases identical to TRBD2. Germline V gives CDR1 SGHAT, CDR2 FQNNGV. V shed 5 bases and J 4 bases; nucleotides not matched to a gene: 5. This CDR3 has 14 residues. The chain's CDR3 is CASSLAGAGYEQYF. In DNA form, the CDR3 reads TGTGCCAGCAGCCTAGCGGGAGCGGGGTACGAGCAGTACTTC.

In regard to this clone: One junction end disagrees with the germline gene, perhaps due to a read error. The chain joins TRBV6-5 to TRBJ1-2; D unresolved. This CDR3 comprises 11 residues. Looked up from germline, CDR1 is MNHEY and CDR2 is SVGAGI. The CDR3 sequence: CASCYEGGYTF. CDR3 coding DNA: TGTGCCAGCTGTTATGAGGGTGGCTACACCTTC.

Written as DNA, the CDR3 is TGTGCCAGCAGTCACTCGGTAGCGGGAGGGGGGGAGCAGTTCTTC. Its protein product is CASSHSVAGGGEQFF. The chain uses TRBV28 and TRBJ2-1; TRBD2 agrees at 11 bases. Germline CDR1 reads MDHEN; CDR2 reads SYDVKM. Trimming took 5 bases from V and 10 from J; bases not matched to a gene: 10. This CDR3 contains 15 residues.

This chain joins TRBV7-2 and TRBJ2-3, with D possibly being TRBD2 (6 bases). The germline V gene has CDR1 SGHTA and CDR2 FQGNSA. This CDR3 is 16 amino acids long. V lost 7 bases and J lost 0, with 17 bases in between. In DNA, the CDR3 is TGTGCCAGCACCCTAGTGTCGGGAGCAAGCACAGATACGCAGTATTTT. Amino acids: CASTLVSGASTDTQYF.

This sequence joins TRBV7-9 and TRBJ2-7, with D perhaps matching TRBD1 (6 bases). This CDR3 has 13 amino acids. Germline V CDR1 and CDR2: SEHNR, FQNEAQ (reference sequence). The ends were cut back, 3 bases at V and 3 bases at J, with 9 bases in the middle. CDR3 amino acids: CASSLGHLYEQYF. The CDR3 nucleotides are TGTGCCAGCAGCTTGGGACACCTCTACGAGCAGTACTTC.

This clone showed up just once. The J gene is TRBJ2-7, the V gene TRBV30; D is ambiguous. This CDR3 is built from 14 residues. Trimming stripped 4 bases from V and 2 bases from J, with 15 bases between. In germline, CDR1 is GTSNPN, CDR2 SVGIG (reference sequence). As DNA, the CDR3 is TGTGCCTGGAAGCGTGGCCACCTTCCCTACGAGCAGTACTTC. As protein: CAWKRGHLPYEQYF.

The chain links TRBV5-6 to TRBJ1-2; 8 bases fit TRBD1. The CDR3 is made up of 14 amino acids. Germline V gene data show CDR1 as SGHDT and CDR2 as YYEEEE. Losses at the gene ends were 3 bases for V and 1 base for J; bases not matched to a gene: 2. The CDR3 spells CASSSGQVNYGYTF. The CDR3 region has the DNA TGTGCCAGCAGCTCGGGACAGGTTAACTATGGCTACACCTTC.

DNA for the CDR3: TGTGCCAGCAGCCAAGCGGTCGGCGGGGAGACCCAGTACTTC. Translating it yields CASSQAVGGETQYF. The chain links TRBV4-2 to TRBJ2-5, with D perhaps TRBD2 (5 bases). The germline CDR1 and CDR2 sequences are LGHNA and YNFKEQ. The CDR3 is 14 amino acids. V lost 1 base, J lost 5 bases, and 11 bases lay in between.

The chain joins TRBV5-1 to TRBJ1-3; maybe TRBD1 (6 bases). The germline CDR1 and CDR2 sequences are SGHRS and YFSETQ. Trimming stripped 0 bases from V and 0 bases from J, with 10 bases between. The CDR3 is 16 residues long. The CDR3 loop reads CASSLEGQYSGNTIYF. For the CDR3, the DNA is TGCGCCAGCAGCTTGGAAGGACAGTACTCTGGAAACACCATATATTTT.

CDR3 sequence reads: CASSVLTSTDTQYF. As DNA, the CDR3 is TGTGCCAGCAGCGTACTCACTAGCACAGATACGCAGTATTTT. The gene calls are TRBV9 and TRBJ2-3; D unresolved. The CDR3 totals 14 residues. V was trimmed by 1 base and J by 0 bases, leaving 6 bases between them. CDR1 is SGDLS, CDR2 YYNGEE, per germline.

This rearrangement joins TRBV15 to TRBJ2-7; D not certain. CDR3 size: 14 residues. Trimming removed 1 base from V and 0 bases from J, with 7 bases in between. Germline V gives CDR1 LNHNV, CDR2 YYDKDF (reference sequence). The CDR3 sequence is CATSRGRSSYEQYF. The CDR3 nucleotides are TGTGCCACCAGCAGAGGTAGGAGCTCCTACGAGCAGTACTTC.

The rearrangement joins TRBV5-8 to TRBJ1-2, with 7 bases matching TRBD1. The length of the CDR3 is 15 residues. Germline CDR1 SGHTS, CDR2 YDEGEE. Losses at the gene ends were 4 bases for V and 1 base for J; bases not matched to a gene: 7. The CDR3 DNA reads as TGTGCCAGCAGCCAAGGGACAGTTTATAACTATGGCTACACCTTC. This sequence encodes CASSQGTVYNYGYTF.

This rearrangement joins TRBV7-2 to TRBJ2-7, with 10 nucleotides matching TRBD2. The germline V gene encodes CDR1 SGHTA and CDR2 FQGNSA. The junction had 13 bases not matched to a gene; V was cut back by 5 bases and J by 6 bases. CDR3 length: 16 amino acids. CDR3 sequence reads: CASSREFLAGVREQYF. The DNA for the CDR3 is TGTGCCAGCAGCCGCGAGTTCCTAGCGGGAGTGCGCGAGCAGTACTTC.

The genes are TRBV19 and TRBJ2-3, with 7 bases lining up with TRBD2. The CDR3 runs 15 residues. Germline CDR1 LNHDA, CDR2 SQIVND (reference sequence). V was pared by 5 bases and J by 2 bases, with 7 bases of the junction left unmatched. This chain's CDR3 is CASSRSGVNTDTQYF. CDR3 in DNA: TGTGCCAGTAGTCGCAGCGGGGTCAACACAGATACGCAGTATTTT.

The chain joins TRBV4-1 to TRBJ1-1, with D unresolved. The CDR3 has 13 amino acids. Trimming left V 2 bases short and J 3 bases short, with 7 bases between. The V gene's germline CDR1 is MGHRA and CDR2 YSYEKL. CDR3 nucleotides: TGCGCCAGCAGCCAAAATGGGCACACTGAAGCTTTCTTT. This encodes CASSQNGHTEAFF.